This TCR beta chain was found in a study of blood T cell repertoires in COVID-19. About the study: Samples came from the United States, Italy and Spain, spanning acute and convalescent COVID-19.

Some clones are missing from TCRdb's copy, which holds only in-frame ones; the method was immunoSEQ multiplex PCR. The table records 250,000 to 350,000 clones, roughly 90% of them present only once. CDR1 is SQVTM and CDR2 is ANQGSEA in the germline V gene. The CDR3 contains 15 residues. J lost 2 bases, V lost 6 bases, and 12 bases had no gene match. Sequencing was carried out using peripheral blood. This receptor was taken from a woman in her 70s with COVID-19, enrolled during active disease. This rearrangement joins TRBV29-1 to TRBJ1-2; 7 bases map to TRBD1. CDR3 nucleotides: TGCAGCGTCCTTGGACAGGCCGAAGGGAACTATGGCTACACCTTC. It encodes CSVLGQAEGNYGYTF.